A selection of T cell receptor beta chains follows, all from one sample in a study of blood T cell repertoires in COVID-19. The table came from immunoSEQ multiplex PCR; TCRdb's copy has only in-frame clones and leaves some out. The sample consists of more than 95,000 clones, approximately 76% of them appearing once. The sequencing input was peripheral blood. These receptors originate from an older woman with acute or convalescent COVID-19. The CDR3 runs from the conserved cysteine through the conserved F or W. A D gene is named only where the DNA matches it firmly. Part of the rows lack a size; the others show once, few, many or a class for expanded clones.

size,V,J,D,CDR3,DNA
-,TRBV25-1,TRBJ2-2,TRBD1,CASSPQGAGELFF,TGTGCCAGCAGTCCTCAGGGGGCCGGGGAGCTGTTTTTT
-,TRBV30,TRBJ1-1,-,CAWSVTQSPIGRLNTEAFF,TGTGCCTGGAGTGTAACGCAATCCCCCATTGGCAGATTGAACACTGAAGCTTTCTTT
-,TRBV11-2,TRBJ2-5,-,CASSSVPGFLETQYF,-
-,TRBV6-5,TRBJ1-1,-,CASRRGQRGNTEAFF,TGTGCCAGCAGACGCGGACAGCGTGGGAACACTGAAGCTTTCTTT
-,TRBV5-1,TRBJ2-7,TRBD2,CASSPSGGAYEQYF,TGCGCCAGCAGCCCGAGCGGGGGAGCCTACGAGCAGTACTTC
-,TRBV19,TRBJ2-5,TRBD1,CASSPSGTGVKETQYF,TGTGCCAGTAGTCCCTCCGGGACAGGCGTGAAAGAGACCCAGTACTTC
-,TRBV5-8,TRBJ2-5,TRBD2,CASSLATRRGLETQYF,TGTGCCAGCAGCTTGGCTACTCGGCGGGGGTTGGAGACCCAGTACTTC
-,TRBV27,TRBJ1-5,-,CASSSTGGTYQPQHF,TGTGCCAGCAGCTCAACGGGGGGCACATATCAGCCCCAGCATTTT
-,TRBV28,TRBJ2-7,TRBD2,CASSGSGGPYEQYF,TGTGCCAGCAGTGGAAGCGGGGGCCCCTACGAGCAGTACTTC
-,TRBV7-9,TRBJ2-3,-,CASSSLVPGVTDTQYF,TGTGCCAGCAGCTCCCTCGTCCCAGGGGTCACAGATACGCAGTATTTT
-,TRBV27,TRBJ1-1,-,CASSLMRNTEAFF,TGTGCCAGCAGTTTAATGAGAAACACTGAAGCTTTCTTT
-,TRBV2,TRBJ2-1,TRBD2,CASRRTSGGGNNEQFF,TGTGCCAGCAGGAGGACTAGCGGGGGGGGAAACAATGAGCAGTTCTTC
once,TRBV10-3,TRBJ1-1,-,CAISERTLTEAFF,TGTGCCATCAGTGAGAGGACACTCACTGAAGCTTTCTTT
-,TRBV6-2/TRBV6-3,TRBJ1-1,-,CASSLLGTTNTEAFF,TGTGCCAGCAGTCTCCTCGGGACAACGAACACTGAAGCTTTCTTT
-,TRBV5-1,TRBJ2-1,-,CASSTTGRGSYNEQFF,TGCGCCAGCAGCACGACCGGGCGGGGCTCCTACAATGAGCAGTTCTTC
-,TRBV12-5,TRBJ2-7,-,CASGLGRNTEQYF,TGTGCTAGTGGTTTGGGGAGGAATACCGAGCAGTACTTC
-,TRBV11-2,TRBJ2-6,TRBD1,CASSHRTGDLSGANVLTF,TGTGCCAGCAGCCACCGGACAGGGGACCTCTCTGGGGCCAACGTCCTGACTTTC
-,TRBV19,TRBJ2-1,TRBD2,CASRKPGGASYNEQFF,TGTGCCAGTAGAAAACCCGGGGGGGCGTCCTACAATGAGCAGTTCTTC
once,TRBV30,TRBJ2-7,-,CAWSGLWAGVSYEQYF,TGTGCCTGGAGTGGCCTTTGGGCAGGGGTGAGCTACGAGCAGTACTTC
-,TRBV28,TRBJ1-2,-,CASFTPGNGYTF,TGTGCCAGCTTCACCCCAGGGAATGGCTACACCTTC
-,TRBV28,TRBJ1-1,-,CASSIRQVKAFF,TGTGCCAGCAGCATAAGACAGGTTAAAGCTTTCTTT
-,TRBV2,TRBJ1-1,TRBD1,CARSKGQGGGHYTEAFF,TGTGCCAGGTCTAAAGGACAGGGAGGAGGCCATTATACTGAAGCTTTCTTT
-,TRBV5-4,TRBJ1-1,-,CASSLSKGAGHTEAFF,TGTGCCAGCAGCTTATCTAAAGGGGCCGGGCACACTGAAGCTTTCTTT
-,TRBV7-2,TRBJ2-7,-,CASSSLRSSRDYEQYF,TGTGCCAGCAGCTCTCTTAGGTCGTCCAGGGACTACGAGCAGTACTTC
-,TRBV6-5,TRBJ2-7,TRBD1,CASSYSRGIYEQYF,TGTGCCAGCAGTTATAGCAGGGGGATCTACGAGCAGTACTTC
-,TRBV29-1,TRBJ2-7,TRBD2,CSVSGGGYEQYF,TGCAGCGTTTCTGGCGGGGGGTACGAGCAGTACTTC
few,TRBV10-3,TRBJ1-6,TRBD1,CAISSGTGDSPLHF,TGTGCCATCAGCTCCGGGACAGGGGACTCACCCCTCCACTTT
few,TRBV28,TRBJ1-6,-,CASSLSRALSPLHF,TGTGCCAGCAGTTTAAGCAGGGCACTTTCACCCCTCCACTTT